Below, 12 T cell receptor beta chains from the same sample are listed, as sequenced in a study of metastatic and nonmetastatic thyroid tumors. TCRdb re-called the PCR reads with MiXCR. Of 30,000 to 35,000 clones listed, approximately 15% were seen once; the top ten hold around 20%. Every patient was untreated before thyroid surgery. The sample taken for sequencing was blood. The receptors were gathered from a male donor with papillary thyroid cancer or a benign thyroid nodule (not recorded which). Some clones in this sample may be carry-over from other donors' samples.

This clone was seen at least ten times. This may be a read error, as it is one base from a much larger clone. Other DNA sequences within the sample encode an identical CDR3. This sequence joins TRBV20-1 and TRBJ2-1; D gene unclear. The CDR3 sequence is 13 residues long. Trimming left V 1 base short and J 3 bases short, with 7 bases between. Germline values: CDR1 DFQATT, CDR2 SNEGSKA (reference sequence). The CDR3 DNA follows: TGCAGTGCTAGAGTACATGACTACAATGAGCAGTTCTTC. Protein: CSARVHDYNEQFF.

This clone was detected many times. The rearrangement joins TRBV4-1 to TRBJ2-7; a weak D match, TRBD2 (6 bases). CDR1 MGHRA and CDR2 YSYEKL come from the germline V gene. The CDR3 spans 16 residues. V dropped 0 bases and J dropped 2 bases, with 14 bases sitting between them. The CDR3 bases are TGCGCCAGCAGCCAAGATACGGCGGGGTCTACCTACGAGCAGTACTTC. This encodes CASSQDTAGSTYEQYF.

This clone was detected ten times or more. The genes are TRBV6-1 and TRBJ2-2, with no clear D. There are 14 residues in the CDR3. V was trimmed by 5 bases and J by 4 bases, leaving 11 bases between them. Germline CDR1 MNHNS, CDR2 SASEGT. CDR3 region: CASSSSRSTGELFF. The CDR3 nucleotides read TGTGCCAGCAGTTCTTCTAGGAGCACCGGGGAGCTGTTTTTT.

This clone was observed a few times. The V call is TRBV6-1, the J call TRBJ2-1, with D tentatively TRBD2 (6 bases). Germline CDR1 is MNHNS and CDR2 is SASEGT. The CDR3 length is 14 residues. The V end was cut by 8 bases, the J end by 2 bases, with 13 bases between. The CDR3: CASGRRTAYNEQFF. In nucleotides, the CDR3 is TGTGCCAGCGGGAGGAGAACCGCCTACAATGAGCAGTTCTTC.

A remark on this clone: At the DNA level, this CDR3 is encoded by other sequences in the same sample as well. The rearrangement uses TRBV9 and TRBJ2-3, with D perhaps matching TRBD2 (6 bases). Germline CDR1 and CDR2: SGDLS and YYNGEE. Trimming left V 0 bases short and J 4 bases short, with 15 bases between. The length of the CDR3 is 16 residues. CDR3 sequence reads: CASSVGLAGLPDTQYF. CDR3 DNA: TGTGCCAGCAGCGTAGGTCTGGCGGGACTCCCAGATACGCAGTATTTT.

This clone was picked up many times. The rearrangement uses TRBV6-1 and TRBJ1-1; D uncertain. CDR3 size: 12 residues. The V end lost 10 bases, the J end lost 1 base, and 10 bases lay between the germline ends. Germline-derived CDR1 and CDR2 are MNHNS and SASEGT. CDR3 amino acids: CATGGGNTEAFF. The CDR3 coding sequence is TGTGCCACAGGCGGAGGGAACACTGAAGCTTTCTTT.

This clone was seen a handful of times. V is TRBV6-1 and J is TRBJ2-2, with D possibly being TRBD1 (6 bases). In germline, CDR1 is MNHNS, CDR2 SASEGT. The CDR3 covers 16 residues. V was pared by 7 bases and J by 8 bases, with 23 bases between. CDR3 residues: CASKEYRGRGSGELFF. CDR3 nucleotide sequence: TGTGCCAGCAAAGAATATAGGGGCAGGGGCAGTGGGGAGCTGTTTTTT.

This clone was picked up many times. The chain recombines TRBV19 with TRBJ2-1, with 9 bases lining up with TRBD2. Germline V gene sequence: CDR1 LNHDA, CDR2 SQIVND (reference sequence). V lost 5 bases and J lost 2; bases outside the gene matches: 4. This CDR3 contains 15 residues. CDR3: CASSPAGGPYNEQFF. In DNA form, the CDR3 reads TGTGCCAGTAGTCCCGCGGGAGGGCCCTACAATGAGCAGTTCTTC.

This clone was picked up a small number of times. This is likely a read error, given that the CDR3 carries no conserved phenylalanine or tryptophan at its end. V usage is TRBV6-1 and J usage is TRBJ2-1, with TRBD2 matching 9 bases. Germline CDR1 reads MNHNS; CDR2 reads SASEGT. This CDR3 has 14 residues. The trim removed 8 bases at V and 7 bases at J, leaving 9 bases unmatched. CDR3 DNA: TGTGCCAGCTGCGTAGCGGGAGTTATGAATGAGCAGTTCCTC. Protein product: CASCVAGVMNEQFL.

In this sample, this clone turned up a few times. The J gene is TRBJ1-6, the V gene TRBV6-2 or TRBV6-3, with TRBD1 identical over 7 bases. The CDR3 has 16 residues. Per germline, CDR1 MNHEY and CDR2 SVGEGT. With 5 bases clipped from V and 0 bases from J, the junction kept 4 bases outside the gene matches. CDR3: CASSPDRSSYNSPLHF. The CDR3 nucleotides read TGTGCCAGCAGTCCGGACAGGAGCTCCTATAATTCACCCCTCCACTTT.

This clone showed up many times. The V and J genes are TRBV18 and TRBJ2-7; D unclear. V lost 4 bases, J lost 5 bases, and 9 bases lay in between. The CDR3 has 12 residues. The germline V gene has CDR1 KGHSH and CDR2 LQKENI. The CDR3 sequence: CASSRNQNEQYF. Here the CDR3 DNA reads TGTGCCAGCTCACGAAATCAAAACGAGCAGTACTTC. The full variable domain, with the rest looked up from reference TRBV18 and TRBJ2-7, is NAGVMQNPRHLVRRRGQEARLRCSPMKGHSHVYWYRQLPEEGLKFMVYLQKENIIDESGMPKERFSAEFPKEGPSILRIQQVVRGDSAAYFCASSRNQNEQYFGPGTRLTVT.

This clone was found many times. The V call is TRBV6-1, the J call TRBJ1-2, with 10 positions matching TRBD1. CDR3 length: 16 amino acids. V gave up 8 bases and J gave up 4 bases; unmatched junction bases: 13. Germline V CDR1 and CDR2: MNHNS, SASEGT. CDR3 sequence (DNA): TGTGCCAGCGGACAAGGGGGGACAGGGGACCTCTATGGCTACACCTTC. Its translation is CASGQGGTGDLYGYTF.